Each of the 8 T cell receptor beta chains below was sequenced from the same sample in a study of PD-1 blockade in classical Hodgkin lymphoma. Time point noted: cycle 4 day 1 (C4D1), after 5 to 7 weeks of nivolumab. Each patient relapsed following autologous stem cell transplantation, and prior brentuximab vedotin exposure differed. TCRdb's table, derived via immunoSEQ multiplex PCR, lists solely in-frame clones and lacks some. Of roughly 64,000 clones listed, over 85% were seen once; the top ten hold 8%. This material consisted of peripheral blood mononuclear cells (PBMCs), taken before the fourth cycle of nivolumab. The source of these receptors is a human donor with classical Hodgkin lymphoma.

The CDR3 sequence is CASTSGTASYNEQFF. The CDR3 coding sequence is TGTGCCAGCACCTCCGGGACAGCCTCCTACAATGAGCAGTTCTTC. The chain employs TRBV28 and TRBJ2-1; 7 bases line up with TRBD1. V dropped 7 bases and J dropped 0; count of bases not matched to a gene: 6. Germline V CDR1 and CDR2: MDHEN, SYDVKM. This CDR3 contains 15 residues.

This CDR3 is CASSQSWETQYF. CDR3 DNA sequence: TGTGCCAGCAGCCAATCGTGGGAGACCCAGTACTTC. This sequence joins TRBV14 and TRBJ2-5; D ambiguous. The germline V gene has CDR1 SGHDN and CDR2 FVKESK. V was trimmed by 2 bases and J by 5 bases, leaving 6 bases between them. The CDR3 sequence is 12 residues long.

The rearrangement links TRBV5-1 to TRBJ2-7, with a possible D match to TRBD2 (7 bases). Germline CDR1 and CDR2: SGHRS and YFSETQ. Trimming took off 4 bases at V and 5 bases at J, with 16 bases between the two ends. The CDR3 spans 14 residues. CDR3 protein: CASSLTGRGNEQYF. CDR3 in DNA: TGCGCCAGCAGCCTAACGGGGAGGGGGAACGAGCAGTACTTC.

The gene calls are TRBV28 and TRBJ2-1, with D perhaps matching TRBD2 (5 bases). Germline V gene sequence: CDR1 MDHEN, CDR2 SYDVKM. This CDR3 is 13 amino acids long. Trimming stripped 8 bases from V and 7 bases from J, with 15 bases between. The CDR3 nucleotides are TGTGCCAGCCGAGGACTTGGTATAAATGAGCAGTTCTTC. This sequence encodes CASRGLGINEQFF.

The genes are TRBV2 and TRBJ2-7; D may be TRBD1 (6 bases). Deletions cut 2 bases from V and 10 bases from J, with 15 bases between. The germline V gene encodes CDR1 SNHLY and CDR2 FYNNEI. This CDR3 has 13 residues. The CDR3 DNA reads as TGTGCCAGCAGTGAAACCCTACAGGGAATACAGTACTTC. Protein: CASSETLQGIQYF.

The chain joins TRBV4-1 to TRBJ2-2; D gene uncertain. CDR3 length: 15 residues. V was pared by 0 bases and J by 0 bases, with 5 bases between. Germline V CDR1 and CDR2: MGHRA, YSYEKL. The CDR3 DNA reads as TGCGCCAGCAGCCAAGATTGGCCGAACACCGGGGAGCTGTTTTTT. Protein sequence: CASSQDWPNTGELFF.

V and J are TRBV7-6 and TRBJ2-6; TRBD1 aligns across 8 bases. The CDR3 runs 17 residues. Germline lookup yields CDR1 SGHVS and CDR2 FNYEAQ. V was clipped by 5 bases and J by 1 base; unmatched bases: 7. For the CDR3, the DNA is TGTGCCAGCAGCACCCGACAGGGGCTATCTGGGGCCAACGTCCTGACTTTC. It encodes CASSTRQGLSGANVLTF.

V and J are TRBV5-1 and TRBJ2-7; no clear D gene. The length of the CDR3 is 14 residues. From germline, CDR1 is SGHRS and CDR2 YFSETQ. V was trimmed by 3 bases and J by 2 bases, leaving 12 bases between them. CDR3 DNA: TGCGCCAGCAGCTCCTCCTCAGTCCCCTACGAGCAGTACTTC. It codes for CASSSSSVPYEQYF.